Listed here are 12 T cell receptor beta chains from one sample, sequenced in a study of tumor-infiltrating lymphocytes in primary liver carcinoma (dated by TCRdb to between 2016 and 2019). Sequencing took place on an Illumina HiSeq 2500. Using a constant-region primer and ProtoScript II reverse transcriptase, TCRbeta-specific cDNA was reverse-transcribed from 500 to 650 ng total RNA. Construction of the TCRbeta libraries relied on three nested rounds of multiplex PCR, following a slightly modified ARM-PCR procedure. Each of the first two PCR rounds ran for approximately 11 cycles and used multiplex TRBV1-TRBV30 forward primers together with a Cbeta reverse primer. TCRdb cleaned the public reads at Q25 with fastp, built clones with MiXCR and kept in-frame beta chains. Identical CDR3 protein sequences are pooled into one entry, listed with their most common genes and DNA. The sample records 310,000 or so distinct CDR3 sequences, more than 55% of which are singletons. The ten largest clones capture 15% to 20% of the sample.

RNA from unsorted whole blood was extracted with TRIzol reagent, and germline DNA was obtained with the DNeasy Blood & Tissue kit. Sequenced: peripheral blood. All receptors derive from a woman under 40 with primary liver carcinoma and hepatitis B virus infection.

On this clonotype itself: Possible read error: a much larger clone is one base away. The chain joins TRBV29-1 to TRBJ2-3, with 7 bases matching TRBD1. The CDR3 is 12 amino acids. CDR1 is SQVTM and CDR2 is ANQGSEA in the germline V gene. The V and J ends lost 7 bases and 7 bases, in that order; junction bases with no gene match: 8. The CDR3 bases are TGCAGCGCAGGACAGGAGCGGTATACGCAGTATTTT. Translated: CSAGQERYTQYF.

Note on this clonotype: A clone one base away is much larger, so this may be a read error. V is TRBV12-3 or TRBV12-4 and J is TRBJ2-7, with 7 bases identical to TRBD2. CDR3 length: 13 residues. For the CDR3, the DNA is TGTGCCAGCAGTCCCGGGAGGATTACGGTGAGGAACTTC. Translation: CASSPGRITVRNF.

A word on this clonotype: A much more abundant neighbour one base away suggests this may be a read error. V usage is TRBV11-2 and J usage is TRBJ2-1; 11 bases are a match to TRBD2. Trimming at V came to 7 bases and at J to 0 bases, leaving 5 bases not matched to a gene. CDR1 is SGHAT, CDR2 FQNNGV, per germline. The CDR3 is 16 amino acids. The CDR3 region has the DNA TGTGCCAGCAACCTAGCGGGAGGATACTCCTACAATGAGCAGTTCTTC. It specifies CASNLAGGYSYNEQFF.

As for this clonotype: One end of the junction fails to match germline, which may point to a read error. The V gene is TRBV11-2, the J gene TRBJ2-1; D gene ambiguous. The CDR3 extends over 13 amino acids. Germline CDR1 reads SGHAT; CDR2 reads FQNNGV. DNA of the CDR3: TGCGCCAGCAGCTTAGTAACGGGCTTTGAGCAGTTATTC. Its protein product is CASSLVTGFEQLF.

A single count supports this clonotype. One end of the junction varies from germline; a read error may be responsible. This sequence joins TRBV14 and TRBJ2-1; TRBD1 matches at 9 bases. CDR1 is SGHDN, CDR2 FVKESK, per germline. The CDR3 sequence is 17 residues long. The CDR3 is CTSSQEGQGTGYNEQFF. As DNA, the CDR3 is TGTACCAGCAGCCAAGAGGGTCAGGGGACAGGGTACAATGAGCAGTTCTTC.

About this clonotype itself: A much larger clone differs from this one at a single base, so this may be a read error. The rearrangement joins TRBV7-9 to TRBJ2-7; unclear D gene. V lost 8 bases to trimming and J lost 2 bases, with 13 bases between them. Germline CDR1 reads SEHNR; CDR2 reads FQNEAQ (reference sequence). The CDR3 length is 13 residues. DNA for the CDR3: TGTGCCAGCGGGTGGGAACAGACCTACGAGCAGTACTTC. It codes for CASGWEQTYEQYF.

With respect to this clonotype: Since a much larger clone is just one base distant, this may be a read error. This chain uses TRBV4-1 with TRBJ2-7, with D unclear. Germline CDR1 MGHRA, CDR2 YSYEKL. The CDR3 length is 11 residues. As DNA, the CDR3 is TGCGCCTGCAGCCTATACGGGGAGCAGTACTTC. It specifies CACSLYGEQYF.

A note on this clonotype: One base away lies a much larger clone, so this may be a sequencing read error. The rearrangement joins TRBV6-2 or TRBV6-3 to TRBJ2-5; 11 nucleotides match TRBD1. The CDR3 extends over 15 amino acids. V dropped 7 bases and J dropped 10; count of bases not matched to a gene: 14. The germline V gene has CDR1 MNHEY and CDR2 SVGEGT. CDR3 region: CASTKWTGGAQNQYF. DNA for the CDR3: TGTGCCAGCACCAAATGGACAGGGGGCGCACAGAACCAGTACTTC.

In regard to this clonotype: The CDR3 end shows no conserved phenylalanine or tryptophan, and so a read error is likely. The chain links TRBV7-6 to TRBJ2-5; D is undetermined. V shed 5 bases and J shed 1 base, with 5 bases lying between them. This CDR3 has 12 residues. Germline V gene lookup returns CDR1 SGHVS and CDR2 FNYEAQ. Here the CDR3 DNA reads TGTGCCAGCAGCCACAGCCAAGAGACCCAGTACATC. Its protein product is CASSHSQETQYI.

This clonotype appeared many times. J is TRBJ2-1 and V is TRBV4-2, with 9 bases lining up with TRBD2. The junction had 4 bases not matched to a gene; V was cut back by 1 base and J by 9 bases. CDR1 is LGHNA, CDR2 YNFKEQ, per germline. The CDR3 contains 14 residues. In DNA, the CDR3 is TGTGCCAGCAGCCAAGTAGCGGGAGCGGGTGAGCAGTTCTTC. It specifies CASSQVAGAGEQFF.

The chain employs TRBV5-6 and TRBJ2-5; D is ambiguous. V lost 4 bases and J lost 4, with 11 bases in between. Germline V CDR1 and CDR2: SGHDT, YYEEEE. The CDR3 length is 13 residues. The CDR3 reads CASSRANLETQYF. The CDR3 bases are TGTGCCAGCAGCCGAGCCAATCTAGAGACCCAGTACTTC.

The chain joins TRBV7-2 to TRBJ1-3; 8 bases line up with TRBD1. V dropped 5 bases and J dropped 2; count of bases not matched to a gene: 5. The CDR3 covers 15 residues. Germline V gives CDR1 SGHTA, CDR2 FQGNSA. For the CDR3, the DNA is TGTGCCAGCAGCAACACAGGGGGGGCTGGAAACACCATATATTTT. It codes for CASSNTGGAGNTIYF. Variable domain in full (rest from reference TRBV7-2 and TRBJ1-3): GAGVSQSPSNKVTEKGKDVELRCDPISGHTALYWYRQSLGQGLEFLIYFQGNSAPDKSGLPSDRFSAERTGGSVSTLTIQRTQQEDSAVYLCASSNTGGAGNTIYFGEGSWLTVV.